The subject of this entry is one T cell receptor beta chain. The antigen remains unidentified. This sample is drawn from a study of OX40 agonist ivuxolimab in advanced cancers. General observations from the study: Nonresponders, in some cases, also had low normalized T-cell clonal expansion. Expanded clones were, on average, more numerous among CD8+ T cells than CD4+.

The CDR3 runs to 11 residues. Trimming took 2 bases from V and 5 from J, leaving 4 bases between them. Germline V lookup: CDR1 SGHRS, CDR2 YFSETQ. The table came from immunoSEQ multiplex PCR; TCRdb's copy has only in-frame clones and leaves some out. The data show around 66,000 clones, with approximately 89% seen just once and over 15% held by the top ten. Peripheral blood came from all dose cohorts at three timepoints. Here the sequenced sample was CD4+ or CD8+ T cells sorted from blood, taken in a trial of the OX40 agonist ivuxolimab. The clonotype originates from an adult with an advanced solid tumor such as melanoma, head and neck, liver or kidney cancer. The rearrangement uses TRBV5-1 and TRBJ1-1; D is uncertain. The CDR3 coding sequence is TGCGCCAGCAGCTTAGAAACTGAAGCTTTCTTT. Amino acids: CASSLETEAFF. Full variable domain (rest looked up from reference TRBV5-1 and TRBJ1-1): KAGVTQTPRYLIKTRGQQVTLSCSPISGHRSVSWYQQTPGQGLQFLFEYFSETQRNKGNFPGRFSGRQFSNSRSEMNVSTLELGDSALYLCASSLETEAFFGQGTRLTVV.